The T cell receptor (beta chain) under discussion was sequenced for a study of human T cells and chemical hapten exposure (dated by TCRdb to the early 2020s). A note on the overall study: For sensitization, 2% DPC in acetone was applied to a roughly 2 cm by roughly 2 cm area of upper inner arm skin. Weekly therapeutic DPC doses were additionally applied to the scalp of patients throughout the roughly 22-week study period. Patch tests used Finn chambers with 0.01% DPC on the upper back, scored after 6 days by International Contact Dermatitis Research Group standards. Most of the patients in the cohort were female, and the cohort covered alopecia areata with under or over 50% scalp involvement, alopecia totalis and alopecia universalis. The libraries were sequenced as a pool, and the TCR yield per sample differed mostly because of small variations in library volumes within the pool. In alopecia patients, the study followed how the peripheral blood TCR repertoire changed in vivo over primary and secondary sensitization to diphenylcyclopropenone (DPC), a hapten. Blood samples were taken from patients before sensitization (week 0) and at 2, 6 and about 24 weeks after DPC sensitization. Approximately 28 alopecia patients gave blood for TCR sequencing at one to four time points (pre-sensitization, 2, 6 and 24 weeks).

This sample's time point label indicates: pre-sensitization, week 0. The treatment or condition label on this specimen signifies: therapeutic diphenylcyclopropenone sensitization with weekly scalp DPC. Blood at each patch-test visit was drawn before the patch test was applied. Patients were eligible if aged 18 to 70, diagnosed with alopecia and judged suitable for DPC therapy, and pregnant patients were excluded. Unfractionated whole blood was collected in Tempus Blood RNA tubes, and total RNA was extracted from that blood. The CDR3 runs 14 residues from the cysteine to the phenylalanine. The only DNA kept is the CDR3, 42 bases in frame from the first base. V and J lose 2 bases and 4 bases, and a span of 11 bases separates them. As encoded in the germline V gene, CDR1 is SGHTA while CDR2 is FQGTGA. Beyond this particular receptor, the publication reports: DPC sensitization did not change the number of TCRs with a frequency above 1 in 1000, and there was no evidence of changes in global repertoire structure. Compared with pre-sensitization or healthy control sets, expanded TCRs formed significantly more large CDR3 similarity clusters, which is consistent with antigen-driven responses. Repeated subsampling changed both the strength of the expansion versus patch-test correlation and the threshold at which that correlation became significant. Patch test score correlated positively with the number of PT1 expanded TCRs, reaching significance at thresholds 8, 16 and 32 but not at 4. Alopecia, a presumed autoimmune disease, was present in all patients, so the immune response of the patients might differ from that of healthy individuals.

Libraries were built with RACE. Instrument on record: NextSeq 500. During library preparation, unique molecular identifiers were attached to individual cDNA molecules so that TCRs could be counted quantitatively and reproducibly. Both TCR alpha and TCR beta chains were sequenced from each blood RNA sample. Per the source publication's procedure: Samples had a median of about 96,000 TCRs, with a range from 23,224 to 690,600. V, J and CDR3 annotation of the TCR reads was carried out using the Decombinator software suite. To make PS versus PT1 abundance plots, every sample was subsampled to the same number of TCRs (28,000). TCRs were defined as expanded if absent before sensitization and observed at least eight times at the 2-week time point. TCRdb ran its own pipeline on the public reads, namely fastp trimming at Q25 and MiXCR clone calling, and kept in-frame beta chains. Duplicate CDR3 protein sequences are folded into a single record with the most common DNA and genes. Here the V and J calls rest on TCRdb's processing, not on the authors' analysis. Here the sample has more than 70,000 distinct CDR3 sequences; around 8.8% occur a single time. The ten largest clones capture 2% to 3% of the sample.

Ten or more counts support this clonotype. The antigen it binds to is not known. Base qualities are not at hand, and no much larger clone is one base apart. This sample comprised whole blood, obtained in connection with sensitization to the hapten diphenylcyclopropenone (DPC). The TCR sequence derives from a man aged 35 to 55 with alopecia areata. Some clones in this sample may be carry-over from other donors' samples. The chain is made from TRBV7-3 and TRBJ1-1, and perhaps TRBD1 as D gene, on 5 matching bases. The CDR3 has the sequence CASSLSGRTTEAFF. In nucleotides, the sequence is TGTGCCAGCAGCTTATCAGGGAGGACCACTGAAGCTTTCTTT. Full variable domain (CDR3 extended with the reference TRBV7-3 and TRBJ1-1 proteins): GAGVSQTPSNKVTEKGKYVELRCDPISGHTALYWYRQSLGQGPEFLIYFQGTGAADDSGLPNDRFFAVRPEGSVSTLKIQRTERGDSAVYLCASSLSGRTTEAFFGQGTRLTVV.